The rows below give T cell receptor beta chains drawn from one sample of a study of CD8+ T cells in alopecia areata. Generated by immunoSEQ multiplex PCR, the TCRdb table keeps only in-frame clones and is missing some. The sample records approximately 120,000 clones, about 46% being singletons. The source material was NKG2D-low CD8+ T cells sorted from blood. The receptor source for this set is a human donor with alopecia areata. CDR3s include the opening cysteine and the closing phenylalanine or tryptophan. Each record gives: D gene, V gene, J gene, CDR3 protein. D genes are given only for firm matches.

d_gene: NA
v_gene: TRBV29-1
j_gene: TRBJ2-1
CDR3aa: CSVKTQYNEQFF

d_gene: TRBD2
v_gene: TRBV29-1
j_gene: TRBJ2-2
CDR3aa: CSGTSVNTGELFF

d_gene: NA
v_gene: TRBV2
j_gene: TRBJ2-2
CDR3aa: CASSVGTELFF

d_gene: NA
v_gene: TRBV29-1
j_gene: TRBJ2-1
CDR3aa: CSVDLGLGNNEQFF

d_gene: TRBD2
v_gene: TRBV29-1
j_gene: TRBJ2-1
CDR3aa: CSATGGAAYNEQFF

d_gene: TRBD1
v_gene: TRBV9
j_gene: TRBJ1-2
CDR3aa: CASSATGAGYGYTF

d_gene: NA
v_gene: TRBV28
j_gene: TRBJ1-5
CDR3aa: CASSSLGYSNQPQHF

d_gene: TRBD2
v_gene: TRBV28
j_gene: TRBJ2-7
CDR3aa: CASSLLSVAGGPREQYF

d_gene: NA
v_gene: TRBV29-1
j_gene: TRBJ1-1
CDR3aa: CSHPGRNTEAFF

d_gene: NA
v_gene: TRBV28
j_gene: TRBJ2-7
CDR3aa: CASSGRTGTTYEQYF

d_gene: TRBD2
v_gene: TRBV11-3
j_gene: TRBJ2-1
CDR3aa: CASSILAGGPNEQFF

d_gene: TRBD1
v_gene: TRBV28
j_gene: TRBJ2-1
CDR3aa: CASSPPGQAYNEQFF

d_gene: TRBD1
v_gene: TRBV29-1
j_gene: TRBJ2-3
CDR3aa: CSVRDREDTQYF

d_gene: NA
v_gene: TRBV29-1
j_gene: TRBJ2-7
CDR3aa: CSVEDSNEQYF

d_gene: TRBD2
v_gene: TRBV27
j_gene: TRBJ2-7
CDR3aa: CASSAGRGNEQYF

d_gene: NA
v_gene: TRBV4-1
j_gene: TRBJ2-2
CDR3aa: CASSLRGLDTGELFF

d_gene: NA
v_gene: TRBV6-5
j_gene: TRBJ1-3
CDR3aa: CASSKGREVDTIYF

d_gene: NA
v_gene: TRBV2
j_gene: TRBJ2-7
CDR3aa: CASSEGAESYEQYF

d_gene: NA
v_gene: TRBV29-1
j_gene: TRBJ2-7
CDR3aa: CSVQKAGYEQYF

d_gene: TRBD2
v_gene: TRBV29-1
j_gene: TRBJ2-7
CDR3aa: CSVVSRLAGESSYEQYF

d_gene: TRBD1
v_gene: TRBV4-1
j_gene: TRBJ2-1
CDR3aa: CASSRVTGGYNEQFF

d_gene: NA
v_gene: TRBV29-1
j_gene: TRBJ1-1
CDR3aa: CSVRAQNTEAFF

d_gene: TRBD1
v_gene: TRBV29-1
j_gene: TRBJ1-5
CDR3aa: CSVGTGVSNQPQHF

d_gene: NA
v_gene: TRBV29-1
j_gene: TRBJ1-1
CDR3aa: CSVSITPPEGAFF

d_gene: NA
v_gene: TRBV30
j_gene: TRBJ1-5
CDR3aa: CAWTTGSNQPQHF

d_gene: NA
v_gene: TRBV27
j_gene: TRBJ1-1
CDR3aa: CASSGINTEAFF

d_gene: TRBD1
v_gene: TRBV5-6
j_gene: TRBJ2-1
CDR3aa: CASSRTGQGPDNEQFF

d_gene: NA
v_gene: TRBV20-1
j_gene: TRBJ2-1
CDR3aa: CSATLGGEQFF

d_gene: TRBD2
v_gene: TRBV27
j_gene: TRBJ2-7
CDR3aa: CASSSGLQSYEQYF

d_gene: NA
v_gene: TRBV29-1
j_gene: TRBJ2-7
CDR3aa: CSVPNPDRNYEQYF

d_gene: TRBD2
v_gene: TRBV30
j_gene: TRBJ2-3
CDR3aa: CAWRNLLAGVTDTQYF

d_gene: NA
v_gene: TRBV5-1
j_gene: TRBJ2-1
CDR3aa: CASSEGFRNEQFF

d_gene: NA
v_gene: TRBV5-1
j_gene: TRBJ2-3
CDR3aa: CASSHLQDTQYF

d_gene: NA
v_gene: TRBV29-1
j_gene: TRBJ1-2
CDR3aa: CSVAGVGGRGYTF

d_gene: NA
v_gene: TRBV30
j_gene: TRBJ2-1
CDR3aa: CASRTGTNYNEQFF

d_gene: TRBD2
v_gene: TRBV29-1
j_gene: TRBJ2-7
CDR3aa: CSVVGGSSYEQYF

d_gene: NA
v_gene: TRBV29-1
j_gene: TRBJ2-5
CDR3aa: CSVEPEGETQYF

d_gene: NA
v_gene: TRBV29-1
j_gene: TRBJ2-1
CDR3aa: CSVEPSSYNEQFF